This T cell receptor beta chain was sequenced in a study of blood T cells in healthy people across ages. General observations from the study: The study found more naive CD4+ cells and higher diversity in long-lived than aged donors.

Each individual donor underwent a draw of ten milliliters of peripheral blood. This clonotype occurred many times. Its antigen is currently unknown. The V end was cut by 1 base, the J end by 4 bases, with 8 bases between. CDR3 length: 14 amino acids. CDR1 SGHTA and CDR2 FQGNSA come from the germline V gene. The use of a sample-barcoded 5' primer and a J-beta primer mix characterized a second PCR of roughly 6 to 11 cycles. Carrying 12 random nucleotides, a template-switch adaptor labeled each individual cDNA molecule. TCRdb fed the 5' RACE reads into MiXCR, producing one record per CDR3 protein. The sample consists of over 1,500,000 distinct CDR3 sequences, about 50% of them appearing once.

This chain links TRBV7-2 with TRBJ2-1; D gene ambiguous. The receptor's source is a woman between 40 and 50 years old in good health. Sequenced input: blood. The CDR3 region is CASSLGLSYNEQFF. The CDR3 DNA reads as TGTGCCAGCAGCTTAGGTTTAAGTTACAATGAGCAGTTCTTC. The entire variable domain, with the rest obtained from reference TRBV7-2 and TRBJ2-1, is as follows: GAGVSQSPSNKVTEKGKDVELRCDPISGHTALYWYRQSLGQGLEFLIYFQGNSAPDKSGLPSDRFSAERTGGSVSTLTIQRTQQEDSAVYLCASSLGLSYNEQFFGPGTRLTVL.